The subject of this entry is one T cell receptor (beta chain). Original data processing: How many nucleated cells were present was estimated from reference gene primer amplification. Clones were read by immunoSEQ multiplex PCR, and TCRdb kept only the in-frame ones, dropping some. V, J and clone size derive from that table, while D and trimming were established from the DNA sequence. Among about 100,000 clones listed, about 77% were seen once. The data were taken from a study of blood T cell repertoires in COVID-19. Germline-derived CDR1 and CDR2 are KGHDR and SFDVKD. V was shortened by 4 bases and J by 5 bases, with 12 bases between the two germline ends. The CDR3 totals 14 residues.

Sequencing input: peripheral blood. The chain joins TRBV24-1 to TRBJ2-3; D is possibly TRBD2 (6 bases). The source of this sequence is a man in his sixties or seventies with active or convalescent COVID-19. The chain's CDR3 is CATSEPGERDTQYF. The CDR3 DNA reads TGTGCCACCAGTGAACCGGGAGAGAGAGATACGCAGTATTTT.